A single TCR beta chain is shown here with its context. These data are taken from a study of blood T cell repertoires in COVID-19. Study-wide context: Both acute and convalescent COVID-19 samples were obtained from the United States, Italy and Spain. Nucleic acid was either cDNA or gDNA, and it came from T cells, B-cell-depleted T cells, or PBMCs.

As handled by the study authors: The assay estimated nucleated cells by amplifying reference gene primers. Generated by immunoSEQ multiplex PCR, the TCRdb table keeps only in-frame clones and is missing some. The V and J calls and clone size were taken over from that table, and D and trimming were inferred from the DNA. The profile covers about 55,000 clones, with almost 85% appearing a single time and roughly 13% taken by the ten largest. CDR1 is SGHTA, CDR2 FQGNSA, per germline. Trimming stripped 6 bases from V and 0 bases from J, with 18 bases between. The CDR3 consists of 17 residues. The chain uses TRBV7-2 and TRBJ1-3, with D possibly TRBD1 on 6 matching bases. What was sequenced was peripheral blood. This sequence was found in a human donor in a cohort sampled during active COVID-19. CDR3 amino acids: CASRSFPGAYSGNTIYF. Here the CDR3 DNA reads TGTGCCAGCAGAAGCTTTCCAGGGGCCTACTCTGGAAACACCATATATTTT.